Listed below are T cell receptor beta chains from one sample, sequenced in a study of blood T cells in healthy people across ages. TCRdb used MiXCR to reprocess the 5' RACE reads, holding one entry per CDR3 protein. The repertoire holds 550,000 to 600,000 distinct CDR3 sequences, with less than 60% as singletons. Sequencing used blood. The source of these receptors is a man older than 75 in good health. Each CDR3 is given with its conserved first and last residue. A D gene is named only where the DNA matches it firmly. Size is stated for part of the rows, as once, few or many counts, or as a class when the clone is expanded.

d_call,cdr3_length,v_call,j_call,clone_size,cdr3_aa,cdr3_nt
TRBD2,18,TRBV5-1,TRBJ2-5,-,CASSLERGTSGRWETQYF,TGCGCCAGCAGCTTGGAACGCGGGACTAGCGGGAGATGGGAGACCCAGTACTTC
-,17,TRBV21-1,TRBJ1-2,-,CASSKLPRQGEIYGYTF,TGTGCCAGCAGCAAACTGCCTCGACAGGGGGAGATCTATGGCTACACCTTC
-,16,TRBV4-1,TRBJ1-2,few,CASSQGPQETNYGYTF,TGCGCCAGCAGCCAAGGCCCACAGGAGACTAACTATGGCTACACCTTC
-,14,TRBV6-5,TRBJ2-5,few,CASSDTSFRETQYF,TGTGCCAGCAGTGACACTTCCTTCCGGGAGACCCAGTACTTC
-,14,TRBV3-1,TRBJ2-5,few,CASSQDNGLETQYF,TGTGCCAGCAGCCAAGACAACGGTTTGGAGACCCAGTACTTC
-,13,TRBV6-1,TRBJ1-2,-,CASSPGPGRIYTF,TGTGCCAGCAGTCCTGGCCCTGGGAGAATCTACACCTTC
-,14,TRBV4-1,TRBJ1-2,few,CASSQENGRYGYTF,TGCGCCAGCAGCCAAGAAAACGGACGATATGGCTACACCTTC
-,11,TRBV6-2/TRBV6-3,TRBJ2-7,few,CASRNQYEQYF,TGTGCCAGCAGGAACCAGTACGAGCAGTACTTC
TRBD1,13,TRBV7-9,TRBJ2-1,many,CASKPGQGNEQFF,TGTGCCAGCAAACCGGGACAGGGTAATGAGCAGTTCTTC
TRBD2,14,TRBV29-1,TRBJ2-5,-,CSHSGGNLFSKQYF,TGCAGCCACAGCGGGGGGAACCTCTTTAGTAAGCAGTACTTC
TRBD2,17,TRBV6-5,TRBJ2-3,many,CASSLAGGLFGTDTQYF,TGTGCCAGCAGTTTAGCGGGGGGGCTTTTCGGAACAGATACGCAGTATTTT
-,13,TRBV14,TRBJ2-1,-,CASSQGDVGEQFF,TGTGCCAGCAGCCAAGGGGACGTTGGCGAGCAGTTCTTC
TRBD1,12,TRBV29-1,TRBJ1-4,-,CSVRDRGEKLFF,TGCAGCGTCCGGGACAGGGGCGAAAAACTGTTTTTT
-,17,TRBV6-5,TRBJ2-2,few,CASSYSRGNLNTGELFF,TGTGCCAGCAGTTACTCGAGAGGGAATCTTAACACCGGGGAGCTGTTTTTT
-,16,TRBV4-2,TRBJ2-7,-,CASSQQPGLGGYEQYF,TGTGCCAGCAGCCAACAACCGGGACTGGGGGGCTACGAGCAGTACTTC
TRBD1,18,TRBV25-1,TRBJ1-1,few,CASKGRGQGRVENTEAFF,TGTGCCAGCAAGGGTCGAGGACAGGGTCGTGTTGAGAACACTGAAGCTTTCTTT